One and the same sample provided the 29 T cell receptor beta chains below, sequenced in a study of cytomegalovirus exposure and HLA in healthy donors. Profiled with immunoSEQ multiplex PCR; TCRdb holds only in-frame clones, not every one. Counted here are some 120,000 clones, around 96% occurring once; the ten biggest clones make up less than 2%. Sequencing was performed on PBMCs. The source of these receptors is a man in his late teens or twenties in good health and CMV-seronegative.

This rearrangement joins TRBV6-6 to TRBJ2-1; D ambiguous. The CDR3 totals 11 residues. Per germline, CDR1 MNHNY and CDR2 SVGAGI (reference sequence). Trimming pared 6 bases from V and 8 bases from J, leaving 8 bases between. The CDR3 reads CASSPTDEQFF. In nucleotides, the CDR3 is TGTGCCAGCAGCCCAACGGATGAGCAGTTCTTC.

The chain couples TRBV7-3 to TRBJ2-1; 9 bases map to TRBD2. J lost 7 bases, V lost 5 bases, and 9 bases had no gene match. The CDR3 has 15 residues. CDR1 is SGHTA, CDR2 FQGTGA, per germline. As DNA, the CDR3 is TGTGCCAGCAGCCCCGGACTAGCGTTAGAAAATGAGCAGTTCTTC. Amino acid sequence: CASSPGLALENEQFF. The whole variable domain, remainder taken from reference TRBV7-3 and TRBJ2-1, is GAGVSQTPSNKVTEKGKYVELRCDPISGHTALYWYRQSLGQGPEFLIYFQGTGAADDSGLPNDRFFAVRPEGSVSTLKIQRTERGDSAVYLCASSPGLALENEQFFGPGTRLTVL.

The chain joins TRBV29-1 to TRBJ1-2; 10 positions match TRBD1. The germline gives CDR1 SQVTM, CDR2 ANQGSEA. CDR3 length: 15 residues. V trimming: 4 bases; J trimming: 0 bases; junction bases outside the gene matches: 5. The CDR3 reads CSVVGTGDSNYGYTF. The DNA of the CDR3 is TGCAGCGTTGTCGGGACAGGGGACTCTAACTATGGCTACACCTTC.

V usage is TRBV7-2 and J usage is TRBJ1-2, with a possible D match to TRBD1 (5 bases). The V end lost 5 bases, the J end lost 3 bases, and 16 bases lay between the germline ends. The CDR3 runs 15 residues. Germline CDR1 and CDR2: SGHTA and FQGNSA. The CDR3 DNA sequence: TGTGCCAGCAGCACCCGGGCAGGGCGCGACTATGGCTACACCTTC. Translated, it gives CASSTRAGRDYGYTF.

J is TRBJ2-7 and V is TRBV6-5; 9 nucleotides match TRBD1. Germline CDR1 MNHEY, CDR2 SVGAGI. The trim removed 0 bases at V and 3 bases at J, leaving 6 bases unmatched. This CDR3 spans 16 amino acids. The CDR3 nucleotides read TGTGCCAGCAGTTACTCTGGGACAGGGAAAGACTACGAGCAGTACTTC. It translates to CASSYSGTGKDYEQYF.

The CDR3 sequence: CASSITGTSKVDEQFF. The CDR3 DNA reads TGTGCCAGCAGCATCACCGGGACTAGCAAGGTCGATGAGCAGTTCTTC. The chain combines TRBV7-9 with TRBJ2-1, with 9 bases that match TRBD2. Germline CDR1 and CDR2: SEHNR and FQNEAQ (reference sequence). The CDR3 is 16 residues long. V dropped 5 bases and J dropped 8; count of bases not matched to a gene: 13.

The rearrangement uses TRBV14 and TRBJ1-2, with D perhaps matching TRBD1 (5 bases). Germline CDR1 is SGHDN and CDR2 is FVKESK. CDR3 length: 15 amino acids. V gave up 4 bases and J gave up 4 bases, with 16 bases separating them. The CDR3 loop reads CASSPGGVPTYGYTF. In DNA form, the CDR3 reads TGTGCCAGCAGCCCGGGGGGGGTCCCGACCTATGGCTACACCTTC. Together with reference TRBV14 and TRBJ1-2, the CDR3 gives the full variable domain: EAGVTQFPSHSVIEKGQTVTLRCDPISGHDNLYWYRRVMGKEIKFLLHFVKESKQDESGMPNNRFLAERTGGTYSTLKVQPAELEDSGVYFCASSPGGVPTYGYTFGSGTRLTVV.

The CDR3 region is CASSPGTSGRDYEQYF. DNA for the CDR3: TGCGCCAGCAGCCCGGGGACTAGCGGGAGGGACTACGAGCAGTACTTC. The rearrangement links TRBV5-1 to TRBJ2-7, with TRBD2 identical over 16 bases. Germline CDR1 is SGHRS and CDR2 is YFSETQ. The CDR3 spans 16 residues. Trimming at V came to 4 bases and at J to 3 bases, leaving 4 bases not matched to a gene. Full variable domain (remainder filled in from reference TRBV5-1 and TRBJ2-7): KAGVTQTPRYLIKTRGQQVTLSCSPISGHRSVSWYQQTPGQGLQFLFEYFSETQRNKGNFPGRFSGRQFSNSRSEMNVSTLELGDSALYLCASSPGTSGRDYEQYFGPGTRLTVT.

J is TRBJ2-1 and V is TRBV29-1, with TRBD2 identical over 9 bases. Germline V gives CDR1 SQVTM, CDR2 ANQGSEA. V dropped 2 bases and J dropped 16; count of bases not matched to a gene: 12. This CDR3 region has 13 residues. CDR3 DNA: TGCAGCGTTGAAAATACACCCGGGACTAGCAATTTCTTC. This codes for CSVENTPGTSNFF.

The chain couples TRBV15 to TRBJ2-5; D not resolved. Germline CDR1 and CDR2: LNHNV and YYDKDF (reference sequence). The CDR3 totals 14 residues. Trimming left V 0 bases short and J 2 bases short, with 7 bases between. CDR3 loop: CATSRDRGQETQYF. The CDR3 DNA sequence: TGTGCCACCAGCAGAGATCGAGGACAAGAGACCCAGTACTTC. The variable domain in full, with the rest retrieved from reference TRBV15 and TRBJ2-5, is DAMVIQNPRYQVTQFGKPVTLSCSQTLNHNVMYWYQQKSSQAPKLLFHYYDKDFNNEADTPDNFQSRRPNTSFCFLDIRSPGLGDTAMYLCATSRDRGQETQYFGPGTRLLVL.

The chain recombines TRBV19 with TRBJ2-1, with a weak D call TRBD2 (5 bases). Germline V gene sequence: CDR1 LNHDA, CDR2 SQIVND (reference sequence). Trimming took off 6 bases at V and 6 bases at J, with 18 bases between the two ends. The CDR3 consists of 15 residues. CDR3 DNA: TGTGCCAGTAGCACGGGGAGCGGAGGCCCCAATGAGCAGTTCTTC. This encodes CASSTGSGGPNEQFF. Full variable domain (rest looked up from reference TRBV19 and TRBJ2-1): DGGITQSPKYLFRKEGQNVTLSCEQNLNHDAMYWYRQDPGQGLRLIYYSQIVNDFQKGDIAEGYSVSREKKESFPLTVTSAQKNPTAFYLCASSTGSGGPNEQFFGPGTRLTVL.

V is TRBV25-1 and J is TRBJ2-3; a weak D match, TRBD2 (5 bases). The V gene lost 2 bases and the J gene lost 4 bases, with 10 bases spanning the gap. The germline V gene has CDR1 MGHDK and CDR2 SYGVNS. The CDR3 is made up of 14 amino acids. The CDR3, as DNA: TGTGCCAGCAGTGAAGCTAGCCTGGCAGATACGCAGTATTTT. Translating it yields CASSEASLADTQYF.

The gene calls are TRBV5-8 and TRBJ2-7, with D maybe TRBD2 (5 bases). CDR1 and CDR2 from the germline V gene are SGHTS and YDEGEE. The CDR3 has 15 residues. V dropped 4 bases and J dropped 2 bases, with 16 bases sitting between them. CDR3 sequence: CASSQDSKTTYEQYF. The CDR3 coding sequence is TGTGCCAGCAGCCAGGACTCCAAGACAACCTACGAGCAGTACTTC.

CDR3 residues: CAWSPGQGVDEQFF. The CDR3 DNA is TGTGCCTGGTCTCCGGGACAAGGAGTCGATGAGCAGTTCTTC. The chain combines TRBV30 with TRBJ2-1, with D perhaps TRBD1 (6 bases). CDR1 GTSNPN and CDR2 SVGIG come from the germline V gene (reference sequence). The CDR3 consists of 14 residues. V lost 5 bases, J lost 8 bases, and 19 bases lay in between.

This rearrangement joins TRBV4-3 to TRBJ1-3, with D perhaps matching TRBD1 (5 bases). Germline V gene lookup returns CDR1 LGHNA and CDR2 YSLEER. The CDR3 is 19 amino acids. The ends were cut back, 0 bases at V and 4 bases at J, with 22 bases in the middle. CDR3 region: CASSQEPNRFSSEGNTIYF. The CDR3 nucleotides are TGCGCCAGCAGCCAAGAGCCGAACAGGTTCTCCTCCGAAGGAAACACCATATATTTT.

The V gene is TRBV6-4, the J gene TRBJ2-2, with 7 bases fitting TRBD1. There are 14 residues in the CDR3. After removal of 6 bases from V and 6 bases from J, the junction contained 7 bases not matched to a gene. Germline assignment: CDR1 MRHNA and CDR2 SNTAGT. Here the CDR3 reads CASRNRDRAGELFF. DNA for the CDR3: TGTGCCAGCAGAAACCGGGACAGAGCCGGGGAGCTGTTTTTT.

The chain uses TRBV5-4 and TRBJ2-1, with unresolved D. V lost 4 bases to trimming and J lost 6 bases, with 5 bases between them. The CDR3 contains 11 residues. CDR1 and CDR2 from the germline V gene are SGHNT and YYREEE (reference sequence). CDR3 amino acids: CASSLSNEQFF. CDR3 DNA: TGTGCCAGCAGCCTTTCCAATGAGCAGTTCTTC.

This clone was found once. The chain has TRBV27 and TRBJ2-7, with 8 bases that match TRBD2. CDR3 size: 14 residues. Trimming removed 4 bases from V and 6 bases from J; junction bases left unmatched: 8. Germline values: CDR1 MNHEY, CDR2 SMNVEV (reference sequence). The chain's CDR3 is CASSSLKRESEQYF. CDR3 nucleotides: TGTGCCAGCAGTTCTCTCAAGCGGGAGAGCGAGCAGTACTTC.

This chain joins TRBV27 and TRBJ1-5, with a weak D call TRBD1 (5 bases). Germline CDR1 is MNHEY and CDR2 is SMNVEV (reference sequence). The CDR3 has 14 amino acids. V was trimmed by 7 bases and J by 0 bases, leaving 10 bases between them. This CDR3 is CASNSGFSNQPQHF. The DNA for the CDR3 is TGTGCCAGCAATTCAGGGTTTAGCAATCAGCCCCAGCATTTT.

A note on this clone: A junction boundary mismatches the germline segment, possibly from a read error. This chain uses TRBV7-7 with TRBJ2-1; 9 positions agree with TRBD2. This CDR3 spans 16 amino acids. Per germline, CDR1 SSHAT and CDR2 FNYEAQ (reference sequence). The CDR3 loop reads CASSLGASGVYNEQFF. CDR3 coding DNA: TGTGCTAGCAGCTTAGGGGCTAGCGGGGTGTACAATGAGCAGTTCTTC.

This rearrangement joins TRBV28 to TRBJ1-2, with 8 bases lining up with TRBD1. V was clipped by 8 bases and J by 7 bases; unmatched bases: 15. Germline assignment: CDR1 MDHEN and CDR2 SYDVKM. This CDR3 spans 15 amino acids. The CDR3 DNA sequence: TGTGCCAGCCGCGGTGGCAGGGGGCGATATAGTGGCTACACCTTC. This sequence encodes CASRGGRGRYSGYTF.

The chain is built from TRBV6-1 and TRBJ2-7, with TRBD1 matching over 10 bases. V dropped 5 bases and J dropped 5; count of bases not matched to a gene: 6. The length of the CDR3 is 14 residues. Per the germline V gene, CDR1 is MNHNS and CDR2 is SASEGT. The CDR3 spells CASSPGQGYHEQYF. DNA for the CDR3: TGTGCCAGCAGTCCGGGACAGGGGTACCACGAGCAGTACTTC.

The V and J genes are TRBV18 and TRBJ2-3; D is possibly TRBD1 (6 bases). The CDR3 loop spans 12 amino acids. CDR1 is KGHSH and CDR2 is LQKENI in the germline V gene. V shed 8 bases and J shed 4 bases, with 10 bases lying between them. The chain's CDR3 is CASTRGADTQYF. Here the CDR3 DNA reads TGTGCCAGCACCAGGGGAGCAGATACGCAGTATTTT.

The chain is built from TRBV7-8 and TRBJ2-7; D not certain. Germline CDR1 reads SGHVS; CDR2 reads FQNEAQ. Deletions cut 1 base from V and 2 bases from J, with 12 bases between. The CDR3 contains 15 residues. CDR3 amino acids: CASSLELSTTYEQYF. For the CDR3, the DNA is TGTGCCAGCAGCTTAGAACTATCCACTACCTACGAGCAGTACTTC.

The DNA for the CDR3 is TGCGCCAGCGGGAGGGCTAGCACAGATACGCAGTATTTT. This codes for CASGRASTDTQYF. The chain carries TRBV5-1 and TRBJ2-3, with 7 bases lining up with TRBD2. Trimming at V came to 7 bases and at J to 0 bases, leaving 2 bases not matched to a gene. The CDR3 loop spans 13 amino acids. The V gene's germline CDR1 is SGHRS and CDR2 YFSETQ.

This clone was seen a single time. The J gene is TRBJ1-5, the V gene TRBV18; 7 bases are a match to TRBD1. Per germline, CDR1 KGHSH and CDR2 LQKENI. The CDR3 runs 14 residues. Trimming took 5 bases from V and 3 from J; bases not matched to a gene: 4. The CDR3 loop is CASSSTGDNQPQHF. CDR3 bases: TGTGCCAGCTCAAGCACAGGGGACAATCAGCCCCAGCATTTT.

The V gene is TRBV5-4, the J gene TRBJ1-2, with 7 bases that match TRBD1. The V gene's germline CDR1 is SGHNT and CDR2 YYREEE (reference sequence). J lost 6 bases, V lost 5 bases, and 7 bases had no gene match. This CDR3 contains 13 residues. DNA of the CDR3: TGTGCCAGCAGAGTCGACAGGGTGAATGGCTACACCTTC. This translates into CASRVDRVNGYTF.

The chain has TRBV7-3 and TRBJ2-6, with 9 bases lining up with TRBD1. With V trimmed by 5 bases and J by 6 bases, 5 bases remained unmatched. Germline V gene sequence: CDR1 SGHTA, CDR2 FQGTGA. CDR3 size: 15 residues. Written as DNA, the CDR3 is TGTGCCAGCAGCAGGGACAGGGAAGAGGCCAACGTCCTGACTTTC. Translation: CASSRDREEANVLTF.

V gene TRBV20-1 combines with J gene TRBJ2-5, with unresolved D. From germline, CDR1 is DFQATT and CDR2 SNEGSKA (reference sequence). CDR3 length: 11 residues. Trimming removed 3 bases from V and 5 bases from J, with 7 bases in between. CDR3 sequence reads: CSASKHETQYF. The CDR3 DNA is TGCAGTGCTAGTAAACACGAGACCCAGTACTTC.